This T cell receptor beta chain was recorded in a study of blood T cell repertoires in COVID-19. The CDR3 is 13 amino acids. The germline V gene has CDR1 SQVTM and CDR2 ANQGSEA. Unmatched junction bases numbered 2, after V lost 4 bases and J lost 3 bases. In the study's own analysis: Researchers report that nucleated cell counts were estimated from reference gene primer amplification. Produced via immunoSEQ multiplex PCR; TCRdb's table is partial and in-frame only. Clone size and V and J calls were adopted from that table, with D and trimming inferred from the DNA. The table includes 150,000 to 200,000 clones, about nine tenths detected once. In regard to this clone: This sample includes further DNA sequences coding for the same CDR3.

Clinical histories supplied by participants themselves formed the basis of cohort assignment. The recovered donors of Cohort 3 showed two negative PCRs, clearance, or symptom resolution. Source material: PBMCs or T cells enriched from blood (not recorded which). The source of this sequence is a woman under 30 who had recovered from COVID-19. The gene calls are TRBV29-1 and TRBJ1-5, with 8 bases fitting TRBD1. CDR3 coding DNA: TGCAGCGTTGGACAGGGGAACAATCAGCCCCAGCATTTT. Its translation: CSVGQGNNQPQHF.